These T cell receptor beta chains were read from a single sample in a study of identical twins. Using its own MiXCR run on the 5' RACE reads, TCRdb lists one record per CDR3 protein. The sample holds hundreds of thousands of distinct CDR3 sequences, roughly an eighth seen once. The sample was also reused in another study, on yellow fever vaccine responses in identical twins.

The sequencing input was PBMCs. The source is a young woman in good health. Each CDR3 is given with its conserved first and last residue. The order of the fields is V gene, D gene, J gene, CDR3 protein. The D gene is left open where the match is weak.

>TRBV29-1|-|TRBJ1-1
CSVPTSGANTEAFF
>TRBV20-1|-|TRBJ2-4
CSARDGTGQRNIQYF
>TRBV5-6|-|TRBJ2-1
CASNTGLNEQFF
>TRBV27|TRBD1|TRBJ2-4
CASSPGTGKNIQYF
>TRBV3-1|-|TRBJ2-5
CASSQDAGAQETQYF
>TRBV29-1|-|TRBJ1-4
CSVVKEGVREKLFF
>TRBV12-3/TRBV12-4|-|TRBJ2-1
CASSLAVGRYNEQFF
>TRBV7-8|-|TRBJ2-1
CASSLFAGTVDEQFF
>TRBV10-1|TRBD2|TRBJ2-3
CASSESSGGGDTQYF
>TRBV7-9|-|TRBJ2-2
CASRDDRPANTGELFF
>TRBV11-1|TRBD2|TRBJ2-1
CASSFQGLATHNEQFF
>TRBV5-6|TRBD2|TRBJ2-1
CASRSGRRANEQFF
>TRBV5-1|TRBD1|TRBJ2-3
CASSLLGQGPSGDTQYF
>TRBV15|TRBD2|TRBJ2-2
CATSTRAGGKGTGELFF
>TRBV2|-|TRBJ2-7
CASSGSLSYEQYF
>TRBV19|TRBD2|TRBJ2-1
CASSEWTSGGALIF
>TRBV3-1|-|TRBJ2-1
CASSRGRQVNNEQFF
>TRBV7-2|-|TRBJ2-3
CASSRRTKADTQYF
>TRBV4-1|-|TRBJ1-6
CASSQGGRGGNSPLHF
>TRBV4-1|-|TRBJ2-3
CASSQEGWQESTDTQYF
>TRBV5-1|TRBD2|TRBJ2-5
CASSPPLAGTETQYF
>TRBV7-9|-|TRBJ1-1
CASSFASGTDTEAFF
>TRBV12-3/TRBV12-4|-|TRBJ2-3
CASSQTGDTQYF
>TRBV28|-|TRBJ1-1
CASRTYPTEAFF
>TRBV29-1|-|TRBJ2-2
CSARDSGDTGELFF
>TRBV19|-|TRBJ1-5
CASSRDTNQPQHF
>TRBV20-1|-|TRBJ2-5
CSASPFSGTDQETQYF
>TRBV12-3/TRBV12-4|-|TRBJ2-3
CASSIKTGATQYF
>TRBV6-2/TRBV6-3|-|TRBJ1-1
CASSYSTPTEAFF
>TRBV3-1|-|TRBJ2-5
CASSHRDIQETQYF
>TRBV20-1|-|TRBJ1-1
CSAKDSRLYTEAFF
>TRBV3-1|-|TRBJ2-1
CASSWGNGEQFF
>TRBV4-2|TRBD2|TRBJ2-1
CASTPRVAGGKMVYNEQFF
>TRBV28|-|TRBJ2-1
CASSLPGAIGNEQFF
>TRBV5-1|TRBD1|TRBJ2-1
CASSLAQGAWDEQFF
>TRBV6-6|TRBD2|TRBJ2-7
CASSVFGGSEQYF
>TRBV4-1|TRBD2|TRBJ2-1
CASSQGGASGGPSSYNEQFF
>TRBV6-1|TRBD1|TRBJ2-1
CASSTRDSINEQFF
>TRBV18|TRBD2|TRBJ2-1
CASSWSGRSPYNEQFF
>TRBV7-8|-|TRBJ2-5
CASSLAYRGGETQYF
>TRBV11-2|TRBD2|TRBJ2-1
CASSRTSGGGYEQFF
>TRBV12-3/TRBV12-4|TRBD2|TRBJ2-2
CASSLGGGGTGELFF
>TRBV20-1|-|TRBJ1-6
CSASDSYNSPLHF
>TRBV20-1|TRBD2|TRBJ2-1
CSALTSGRVRAVNEQFF
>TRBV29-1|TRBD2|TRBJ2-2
CSVHASGGNTGELFF
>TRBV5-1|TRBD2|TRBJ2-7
CASSLGVAGASSEQYF
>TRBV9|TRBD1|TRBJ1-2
CASSTRTGYNYGYTF
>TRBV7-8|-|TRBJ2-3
CASSPILAGGEDTQYF
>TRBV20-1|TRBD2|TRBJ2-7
CSAMWTSGSYEQYF
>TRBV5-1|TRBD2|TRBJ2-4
CASSPRPSGGNIQYF
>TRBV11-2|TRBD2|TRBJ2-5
CASSPEFSGGETQYF
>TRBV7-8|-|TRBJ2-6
CASSLVRGFSTFGANVLTF
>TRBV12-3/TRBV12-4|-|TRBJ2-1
CASSLKRSSSYNEQFF
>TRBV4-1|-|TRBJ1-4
CASSQDRAVPNEKLFF
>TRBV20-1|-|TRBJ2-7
CSASEFVPYEQYF
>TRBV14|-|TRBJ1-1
CASSLEGQRAFF
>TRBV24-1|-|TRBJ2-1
CATSDLRGSNNEQFF
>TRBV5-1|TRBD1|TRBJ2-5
CASSLMGQGLETQYF
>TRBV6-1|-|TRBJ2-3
CASPQGSHRSTDTQYF